Listed below are T cell receptor beta chains from one sample, sequenced in a study of blood T cell repertoires in COVID-19. Libraries were prepared by immunoSEQ multiplex PCR; TCRdb keeps only in-frame clonotypes and omits some of them. The table shows a few hundred thousand clones, with 75% to 90% occurring only once. The sample taken for sequencing was PBMCs or T cells enriched from blood (not recorded which). The source is a man between 25 and 39 years old who had recovered from COVID-19. Both conserved end residues are part of each CDR3. The D gene is left open where the match is weak. Clone size, where shown, is once, few, many, or a class for clones that have expanded.

-	-	TRBV18	16	TRBJ1-3	TGTGCCAGCTCACCTTTTGGACAAAGCTCTGGAAACACCATATATTTT	CASSPFGQSSGNTIYF
TRBD1	-	TRBV11-2	18	TRBJ1-2	TGTGCCAGCAGCTTAGCTCGGGGCCCTGAGGGGGCTCCTTATGGCTACACCTTC	CASSLARGPEGAPYGYTF
-	-	TRBV29-1	10	TRBJ2-1	TGCAGCGCCTATTCCAATGAGCAGTTCTTC	CSAYSNEQFF
TRBD2	once	TRBV5-1	14	TRBJ2-5	TGCGCCAGCAGCCCCAGCGGGGCCCAAGAGACCCAGTACTTC	CASSPSGAQETQYF
-	-	TRBV28	12	TRBJ1-3	TGTGCCAGCAGTTTAGAGGGAAACACCATATATTTT	CASSLEGNTIYF
TRBD1	-	TRBV6-5	15	TRBJ1-2	TGTGCCAGCAGTTACCGAGGGGACAGGGCTTACGGCTACACCTTC	CASSYRGDRAYGYTF
-	-	TRBV9	14	TRBJ1-1	TGTGCCAGCAGCGTAGATGTGGGGAGGACTGAAGCTTTCTTT	CASSVDVGRTEAFF
TRBD1	few	TRBV27	17	TRBJ1-5	TGTGCCAGCAGTGGGACAGGGGGCGCGAGGGGCAATCAGCCCCAGCATTTT	CASSGTGGARGNQPQHF
TRBD1	-	TRBV27	15	TRBJ2-2	TGTGCCAGCAGTTGGACAGGGGGGACCACGGGAGAGCTGTTTTTT	CASSWTGGTTGELFF
-	-	TRBV25-1	14	TRBJ2-3	TGTGCCAGCAGTCCTCTTACTAGCACAGATACGCAGTATTTT	CASSPLTSTDTQYF
TRBD1	-	TRBV11-1	16	TRBJ2-4	TGTGCCAGCAGCCAGTCCCCCGGGACAGTTAGTGACATTCAGTACTTC	CASSQSPGTVSDIQYF
TRBD1	-	TRBV30	12	TRBJ2-4	TGTGCCTGGAGCGGTAGGGGGCACATTCAGTACTTC	CAWSGRGHIQYF
TRBD1	-	TRBV19	16	TRBJ2-1	TGTGCCAGTAGTACTGGACAGGCTAGCTCCTACAATGAGCAGTTCTTC	CASSTGQASSYNEQFF
-	-	TRBV15	13	TRBJ2-7	TGTGCCACCGGCGGGGACCAGAAGCACGAGCAGTACTTC	CATGGDQKHEQYF
TRBD1	-	TRBV4-3	14	TRBJ1-2	TGCGCCAGCAGCCAAGACAGGGGGACTCATGGCTACACCTTC	CASSQDRGTHGYTF
-	-	TRBV5-6	13	TRBJ1-2	TGTGCCAGCAGCTTTGGATCCAGCGATGGCTACACCTTC	CASSFGSSDGYTF
-	once	TRBV19	14	TRBJ2-5	TGTGCCAGTAGTAAAGTTGGCTTCCAAGAGACCCAGTACTTC	CASSKVGFQETQYF
-	-	TRBV4-1	16	TRBJ1-2	TGCGCCAGCAGCCAAGTTAGGGCCAGGGGCCTTTCTGGCTACACCTTC	CASSQVRARGLSGYTF
-	-	TRBV6-5	13	TRBJ2-2	TGTGCCAGTACGGGACTGCGGGCCGGGGAGCTGTTTTTT	CASTGLRAGELFF
-	-	TRBV24-1	14	TRBJ2-3	TGTGCCACCAGTCCGGCAGGGAGCACAGATACGCAGTATTTT	CATSPAGSTDTQYF
TRBD2	-	TRBV28	19	TRBJ2-3	TGTGCCAGCAGCCTAGGAAGACTAGCGGGAGGTCCCCGCACAGATACGCAGTATTTT	CASSLGRLAGGPRTDTQYF
TRBD1	-	TRBV13	15	TRBJ1-6	TGTGCCAGCAGCTTAGGGACAGGGGTGAATTCACCCCTCCACTTT	CASSLGTGVNSPLHF
TRBD1	-	TRBV11-2	14	TRBJ1-4	TGTGCCAGCAGCTGGACAGGGGGGGGTGAAAAACTGTTTTTT	CASSWTGGGEKLFF
TRBD2	-	TRBV28	16	TRBJ2-5	TGTGCCAGCAGTTTCTCGGGAGCGGGGACCCCAGAGACCCAGTACTTC	CASSFSGAGTPETQYF
TRBD2	once	TRBV30	14	TRBJ2-1	TGTGCCTGGAGTCGAACTAGCGGCCACAATGAGCAGTTCTTC	CAWSRTSGHNEQFF
-	-	TRBV4-2	15	TRBJ2-3	TGTGCCAGCAGCCAAGGGACTTACTCCACAGATACGCAGTATTTT	CASSQGTYSTDTQYF
-	-	TRBV27	13	TRBJ1-4	TGTGCCAGCAGCCGGACAGACAATGAAAAACTGTTTTTT	CASSRTDNEKLFF
TRBD2	-	TRBV6-4	14	TRBJ2-1	TGTGCCAGCAGTGATGGGGGGGTTCAGAATGAGCAGTTCTTC	CASSDGGVQNEQFF
TRBD1	-	TRBV10-3	14	TRBJ1-2	TGTGCCATCAGTGAGGGACAGGGCAGCTATGGCTACACCTTC	CAISEGQGSYGYTF
TRBD1	once	TRBV27	17	TRBJ2-2	TGTGCCAGCAGTTTACATTCCGGGACAGGGGAGACCGGGGAGCTGTTTTTT	CASSLHSGTGETGELFF
TRBD2	-	TRBV7-6	14	TRBJ2-5	TGTGCCAGCAGCTTATCTAGCGGCCAAGAGACCCAGTACTTC	CASSLSSGQETQYF
TRBD2	-	TRBV11-2	18	TRBJ2-2	TGTGCCAGCAGCTTTACTAGCGGGGCGGGGTCGGTCACCGGGGAGCTGTTTTTT	CASSFTSGAGSVTGELFF
-	once	TRBV18	13	TRBJ1-5	TGTGCCAGCTCACCTGCAGGAAATCAGCCCCAGCATTTT	CASSPAGNQPQHF
TRBD1	-	TRBV19	15	TRBJ2-7	TGTGCCAGTAGTAACTCGGACAGGGGATTTTACGAGCAGTACTTC	CASSNSDRGFYEQYF
-	-	TRBV19	15	TRBJ1-1	TGTGCCAGTAGTATGGAGGGCACGGGAGACACTGAAGCTTTCTTT	CASSMEGTGDTEAFF
TRBD1	-	TRBV25-1	16	TRBJ1-1	TGTGCCAGCAGTGGTTGGGACAGGGGGTTAGGCACTGAAGCTTTCTTT	CASSGWDRGLGTEAFF
-	-	TRBV9	15	TRBJ2-5	TGTGCCAGCAGCGTAGGGTTTCAGGGAGGAGAGACCCAGTACTTC	CASSVGFQGGETQYF
TRBD1	-	TRBV6-5	13	TRBJ1-1	TGTGCCATCTCGGAAAGGGGGCGTACTGAAGCTTTCTTT	CAISERGRTEAFF
TRBD1	-	TRBV28	13	TRBJ2-1	TGTGCCAGCAGTTTATACCTGACAGGGGACCGGTTCTTC	CASSLYLTGDRFF
-	-	TRBV19	13	TRBJ2-3	TGTGCCAGTAGTGGCGGGTCCTGGGGTACGCAGTATTTT	CASSGGSWGTQYF
TRBD1	once	TRBV6-5	13	TRBJ2-7	TGTGCCTGCGGACAGGGGGTCTCCTACGAGCAGTACTTC	CACGQGVSYEQYF
-	-	TRBV5-8	12	TRBJ2-7	TGTGCCAGCGAGGACAGTCGGTACGAGCAGTACTTC	CASEDSRYEQYF
TRBD2	-	TRBV27	13	TRBJ2-7	TGTGCCAGTAAAGGGACTAGCGGATACGAGCAGTACTTC	CASKGTSGYEQYF
-	once	TRBV6-1	16	TRBJ1-5	TGTGCCAGCAGTGAAGCGAAGTACGTTACAGTGCAGCCCCAGCATTTT	CASSEAKYVTVQPQHF
-	once	TRBV5-5	15	TRBJ1-5	TGTGCCAGCAGCTTGGTCGGCAGGGGAGACCAGCCCCAGCATTTT	CASSLVGRGDQPQHF
-	-	TRBV10-2	12	TRBJ1-1	TGCGCCAGCAGTGCAGGGAACACTGAAGCTTTCTTT	CASSAGNTEAFF
-	once	TRBV25-1	15	TRBJ1-2	TGTGCCAGCAGTGAATCGACCGGGAGCAGAAATGGCTACACCTTC	CASSESTGSRNGYTF
-	-	TRBV7-2	15	TRBJ2-1	TGTGCCAGCAGCTTACGGGGGGCGTCCTACAATGAGCAGTTCTTC	CASSLRGASYNEQFF
TRBD1	-	TRBV5-1	14	TRBJ2-2	TGCGCCAGCAGCTCGACAGGGGACACCGGGGAGCTGTTTTTT	CASSSTGDTGELFF
TRBD1	-	TRBV7-2	16	TRBJ2-7	TGTGCCAGCAGCTCGTCCCCGGGACAGATATCCTACGAGCAGTACTTC	CASSSSPGQISYEQYF
TRBD2	-	TRBV7-2	15	TRBJ2-7	TGTGCCAGCAGCTTAAGAATAGCGGGGTCCTACGAGCAGTACTTC	CASSLRIAGSYEQYF
-	once	TRBV13	16	TRBJ2-3	TGTGCCAGCAGCTTAGTAAATCAGCGGATCACAGATACGCAGTATTTT	CASSLVNQRITDTQYF
TRBD1	many	TRBV6-5	14	TRBJ1-5	TGTGCCAGCAGTTTGACAGGGGCTGGTCAGCCCCAGCATTTT	CASSLTGAGQPQHF
-	-	TRBV5-6	13	TRBJ1-2	TGTGCCAGCAGACGAACAGGGTTCCAGGGCTACACCTTC	CASRRTGFQGYTF
TRBD2	-	TRBV5-4	16	TRBJ2-7	TGTGCCAGCAGCTTGGCCTTCAGGGAGGGCTCCTACGAGCAGTACTTC	CASSLAFREGSYEQYF
TRBD2	-	TRBV11-1	14	TRBJ2-5	TGTGCCAGCAGCCCGACTAGCGGGCAAGAGACCCAGTACTTC	CASSPTSGQETQYF
-	-	TRBV7-2	15	TRBJ1-4	TGTGCCAGCAGCTTAGGGGGGGGCGCGGATGAAAAACTGTTTTTT	CASSLGGGADEKLFF
TRBD2	-	TRBV7-8	17	TRBJ2-3	TGTGCCAGCAGCTCCAGACTAGCGGGGGCCATGACAGATACGCAGTATTTT	CASSSRLAGAMTDTQYF
-	-	TRBV19	15	TRBJ1-2	TGTGCCAGTAGTATAGATCTAAGGGGCGTCTATGGCTACACCTTC	CASSIDLRGVYGYTF